The 18 T cell receptor beta chains in this list originate from one sample, sequenced in a study of blood T cells in healthy people across ages. It was with a sample-barcoded 5' primer and a J-beta primer mix that a second PCR of roughly 7 to 11 cycles was run. TCRdb processed the 5' RACE reads anew with MiXCR; each CDR3 protein has one entry. Here the sample spans approximately 1.5 million distinct CDR3 sequences, approximately 42% being singletons. The sequencing input was blood. The receptors stem from a woman between 18 and 29 years old in good health.

V gene TRBV6-2 or TRBV6-3 combines with J gene TRBJ2-5; 7 bases align to TRBD2. From germline, CDR1 is MNHEY and CDR2 SVGEGT. J gave up 5 bases and V 3 bases, and 6 bases lay outside the gene matches. This CDR3 is built from 14 residues. CDR3 coding DNA: TGTGCCAGCAGTTATGTCTGGGGAGGGGAGACCCAGTACTTC. It is translated as CASSYVWGGETQYF.

This clonotype was seen once. The rearrangement uses TRBV4-1 and TRBJ1-1; 10 bases map to TRBD1. CDR1 is MGHRA and CDR2 is YSYEKL in the germline V gene. V dropped 4 bases and J dropped 10; count of bases not matched to a gene: 6. The CDR3 length is 13 residues. CDR3: CASSLDRGQGAFF. The CDR3 nucleotides read TGCGCCAGCAGCCTCGACAGGGGGCAAGGAGCTTTCTTT.

The rearrangement joins TRBV27 to TRBJ2-5; 8 bases are a match to TRBD2. With 3 bases clipped from V and 11 bases from J, the junction kept 11 bases outside the gene matches. Germline lookup yields CDR1 MNHEY and CDR2 SMNVEV (reference sequence). The CDR3 loop spans 14 amino acids. CDR3 bases: TGTGCCAGCAGTTTCGGGACTAGGGGTATTGAGCAGTACTTC. Its translation: CASSFGTRGIEQYF.

This clonotype came up once. One end of the junction does not line up with germline, which may come from a read error. The genes are TRBV20-1 and TRBJ2-1; no definite D call. In germline, CDR1 is DFQATT, CDR2 SNEGSKA (reference sequence). This CDR3 has 13 residues. CDR3 in DNA: TGCAGTGCTAGAGATGAAGTTTACAATGGGCAGTTCTTC. The encoded protein is CSARDEVYNGQFF.

The rearrangement joins TRBV6-4 to TRBJ1-1, with D unresolved. The CDR3 length is 13 residues. Germline V gene data show CDR1 as MRHNA and CDR2 as SNTAGT. The V end was cut by 6 bases, the J end by 6 bases, with 14 bases between. The CDR3 nucleotides read TGTGCCAGCAGAAGAACAGTTGAGGCTGAAGCTTTCTTT. Translation: CASRRTVEAEAFF.

V usage is TRBV20-1 and J usage is TRBJ2-7, with D uncertain. The CDR3 is 11 amino acids. CDR1 DFQATT and CDR2 SNEGSKA come from the germline V gene (reference sequence). Trimming removed 7 bases at V and 0 bases at J, with 7 bases between. The CDR3 reads CSGRASYEQYF. The CDR3 DNA reads TGCAGTGGGCGAGCCTCCTACGAGCAGTACTTC.

This chain uses TRBV20-1 with TRBJ1-2; a possible D gene is TRBD1 (5 bases). The V gene lost 0 bases and the J gene lost 2 bases, with 10 bases spanning the gap. There are 14 residues in the CDR3. Germline values: CDR1 DFQATT, CDR2 SNEGSKA (reference sequence). The CDR3, as DNA: TGCAGTGCTAGAGACTTGGGGGTAAACTATGGCTACACCTTC. It codes for CSARDLGVNYGYTF.

CDR3 nucleotide sequence: TGTGCCAGCAGTTACGGGCAGGGGGTAACCGGGGAGCTGTTTTTT. Its translation is CASSYGQGVTGELFF. The chain combines TRBV6-5 with TRBJ2-2, with 7 bases matching TRBD1. J gave up 5 bases and V 2 bases, and 5 bases lay outside the gene matches. CDR3 size: 15 residues. CDR1 and CDR2 from the germline V gene are MNHEY and SVGAGI.

The chain is built from TRBV3-1 and TRBJ2-7; TRBD1 matches 8 bases. The germline V gene encodes CDR1 LGHDT and CDR2 YNNKEL (reference sequence). Unmatched junction bases numbered 7, after V lost 0 bases and J lost 0 bases. The CDR3 is 17 residues long. The CDR3 protein is CASSQDRWTGSSYEQYF. The CDR3 DNA sequence: TGTGCCAGCAGCCAAGATCGTTGGACAGGGAGCTCCTACGAGCAGTACTTC.

This clonotype was counted a few times. The V gene is TRBV7-2, the J gene TRBJ2-1; D is uncertain. Deletions cut 1 base from V and 3 bases from J, with 10 bases between. The CDR3 totals 15 residues. CDR1 is SGHTA, CDR2 FQGNSA, per germline. CDR3 region: CASSLVSDNYNEQFF. The CDR3 DNA reads as TGTGCCAGCAGCTTAGTCTCTGACAACTACAATGAGCAGTTCTTC. The full variable domain, completed using reference TRBV7-2 and TRBJ2-1, is GAGVSQSPSNKVTEKGKDVELRCDPISGHTALYWYRQSLGQGLEFLIYFQGNSAPDKSGLPSDRFSAERTGGSVSTLTIQRTQQEDSAVYLCASSLVSDNYNEQFFGPGTRLTVL.

The table lists this clonotype with a few counts. The chain carries TRBV6-2 or TRBV6-3 and TRBJ1-1; 12 bases match TRBD1. CDR1 is MNHEY and CDR2 is SVGEGT in the germline V gene. V lost 6 bases and J lost 4; bases outside the gene matches: 6. This CDR3 spans 15 amino acids. The CDR3 bases are TGTGCCAGCAGGGCCCCGGGACAGGGGGCCACTGAAGCTTTCTTT. Translating it yields CASRAPGQGATEAFF.

CDR3 sequence reads: CASSFSSGSTDTQYF. The CDR3 region has the DNA TGTGCCAGCAGCTTTTCTAGCGGATCCACAGATACGCAGTATTTT. J is TRBJ2-3 and V is TRBV7-2; 7 bases match TRBD2. V was pared by 3 bases and J by 2 bases, with 5 bases of the junction left unmatched. CDR1 is SGHTA and CDR2 is FQGNSA in the germline V gene. The length of the CDR3 is 15 residues.

This clonotype has ten or more counts. The chain has TRBV7-2 and TRBJ2-1, with 9 positions matching TRBD2. Germline V CDR1 and CDR2: SGHTA, FQGNSA. Trimming cost V 7 bases and J 6 bases; bases outside gene matches: 13. The CDR3 totals 16 residues. CDR3 in amino acids: CASIRTVLAGSNEQFF. CDR3 bases: TGTGCCAGCATCAGGACGGTACTAGCGGGCTCCAATGAGCAGTTCTTC. Full variable domain (rest looked up from reference TRBV7-2 and TRBJ2-1): GAGVSQSPSNKVTEKGKDVELRCDPISGHTALYWYRQSLGQGLEFLIYFQGNSAPDKSGLPSDRFSAERTGGSVSTLTIQRTQQEDSAVYLCASIRTVLAGSNEQFFGPGTRLTVL.

Worth noting for this clonotype: This may be a read error, as it is one base from a much larger clone. The V and J genes are TRBV29-1 and TRBJ2-1, with 7 bases that match TRBD1. The CDR3 covers 14 residues. Germline CDR1 reads SQVTM; CDR2 reads ANQGSEA. After removal of 6 bases from V and 10 bases from J, the junction contained 15 bases not matched to a gene. Here the CDR3 reads CSVVPRGQANEQFF. CDR3 sequence (DNA): TGCAGCGTCGTCCCCCGAGGACAGGCAAACGAGCAGTTCTTC.

This clonotype was observed a few times. The chain joins TRBV25-1 to TRBJ2-5, with D tentatively TRBD2 (6 bases). The assigned J gene may be wrong: the sequence end matches TRBJ2-7 better. Looked up from germline, CDR1 is MGHDK and CDR2 is SYGVNS. The CDR3 runs to 13 residues. The CDR3 loop reads CASSWGGSNEQYF. The CDR3 nucleotides read TGTGCCAGCAGCTGGGGAGGCAGTAACGAGCAGTACTTC.

In this sample, this clonotype turned up a few times. This chain connects TRBV20-1 to TRBJ2-1; either TRBD1 or TRBD2 may fit D (6 bases each). Germline V gives CDR1 DFQATT, CDR2 SNEGSKA (reference sequence). Trimming left V 0 bases short and J 5 bases short, with 20 bases between. This CDR3 is 17 amino acids long. The CDR3 DNA reads TGCAGTGCTAGAGACCCCTCGAGGGGGGCTAGGAACAATGAGCAGTTCTTC. This gives the protein CSARDPSRGARNNEQFF.

The chain combines TRBV10-3 with TRBJ2-5; D call uncertain. This CDR3 is 12 amino acids long. The germline V gene has CDR1 ENHRY and CDR2 SYGVKD. V was trimmed by 2 bases and J by 4 bases, leaving 5 bases between them. CDR3 loop: CAISEKGETQYF. The CDR3, as DNA: TGTGCCATCAGTGAGAAGGGAGAGACCCAGTACTTC.

This chain joins TRBV24-1 and TRBJ2-3; D not certain. CDR1 is KGHDR, CDR2 SFDVKD, per germline. The CDR3 is made up of 16 amino acids. The germline V and J ends were trimmed by 2 bases and 0 bases, with 11 bases remaining between them. CDR3 DNA sequence: TGTGCCACCAGTGATTGGGTCAGTTCTAGCACAGATACGCAGTATTTT. Translation gives CATSDWVSSSTDTQYF.